This T cell receptor beta chain was identified during a study of CD8 T cells in ankylosing spondylitis. Regarding the study as a whole: There was a TCR beta motif, made of eight highly homologous variants, that appeared characteristic of ankylosing spondylitis blood. Earlier work had already found some motif variants in reactive arthritis synovial fluid and blood. The authors reported significant enrichment of disease-linked clones in matched ankylosing spondylitis synovial fluid.

CDR1 is SQVTM, CDR2 ANQGSEA, per germline. The CDR3 is made up of 15 amino acids. With V trimmed by 6 bases and J by 4 bases, 11 bases remained unmatched. This clonotype was recorded a few times. Its antigen is undetermined. As the method for making TCR beta libraries, quantitative 5'-RACE with molecular barcodes was used. TCRdb re-called the 5' RACE reads through MiXCR, storing one row per CDR3 protein. The table records 250,000 to 300,000 distinct CDR3 sequences, 15% to 20% of them present only once. The chain couples TRBV29-1 to TRBJ1-1, with 10 bases matching TRBD1. The origin of this receptor is a male donor with ankylosing spondylitis or in good health (not recorded which). Sequencing used blood, either unsorted or a sorted T cell fraction (not recorded which). The CDR3 DNA follows: TGCAGCGTACTTGGACAGGGGGAGCCGTCCACTGAAGCTTTCTTT. Amino acids: CSVLGQGEPSTEAFF.